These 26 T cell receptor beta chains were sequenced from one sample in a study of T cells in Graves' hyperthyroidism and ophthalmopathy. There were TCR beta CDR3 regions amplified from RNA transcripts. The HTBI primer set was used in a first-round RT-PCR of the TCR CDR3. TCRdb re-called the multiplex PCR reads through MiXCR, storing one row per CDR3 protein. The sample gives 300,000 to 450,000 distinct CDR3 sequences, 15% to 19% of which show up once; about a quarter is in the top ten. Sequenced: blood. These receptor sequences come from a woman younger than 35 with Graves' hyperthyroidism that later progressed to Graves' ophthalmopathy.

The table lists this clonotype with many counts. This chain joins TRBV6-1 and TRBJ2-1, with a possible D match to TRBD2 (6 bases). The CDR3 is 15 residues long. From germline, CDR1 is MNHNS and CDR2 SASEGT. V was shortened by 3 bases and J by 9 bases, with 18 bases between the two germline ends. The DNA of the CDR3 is TGTGCCAGCAGTGAGGAAGCCGCCTCTAGCGCTGAGCAGTTCTTC. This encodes CASSEEAASSAEQFF.

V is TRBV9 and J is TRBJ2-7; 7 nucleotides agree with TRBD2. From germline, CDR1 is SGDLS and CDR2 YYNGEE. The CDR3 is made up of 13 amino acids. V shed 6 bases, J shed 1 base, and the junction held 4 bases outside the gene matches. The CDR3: CASNAGDSYEQYF. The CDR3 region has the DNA TGTGCCAGCAACGCGGGAGATTCCTACGAGCAGTACTTC.

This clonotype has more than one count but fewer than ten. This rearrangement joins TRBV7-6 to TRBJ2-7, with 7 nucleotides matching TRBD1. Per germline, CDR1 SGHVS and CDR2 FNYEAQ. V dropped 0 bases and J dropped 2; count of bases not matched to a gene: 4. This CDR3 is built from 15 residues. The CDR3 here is CASSLAIGTAYEQYF. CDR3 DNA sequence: TGTGCCAGCAGCTTAGCGATAGGGACAGCCTACGAGCAGTACTTC.

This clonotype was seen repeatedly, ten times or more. The CDR3 is CASNRTPYNEQFF. The CDR3 bases are TGTGCCAGCAACCGGACTCCTTACAATGAGCAGTTCTTC. The V call is TRBV7-9, the J call TRBJ2-1; TRBD2 is a possible D gene (5 bases). The CDR3 is 13 amino acids. Trimming took off 7 bases at V and 4 bases at J, with 11 bases between the two ends. In germline, CDR1 is SEHNR, CDR2 FQNEAQ (reference sequence).

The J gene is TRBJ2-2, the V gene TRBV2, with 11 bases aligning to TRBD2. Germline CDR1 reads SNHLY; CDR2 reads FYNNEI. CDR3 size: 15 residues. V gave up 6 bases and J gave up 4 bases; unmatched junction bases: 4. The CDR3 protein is CASSSGTSGTGELFF. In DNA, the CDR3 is TGTGCCAGCAGCTCCGGGACTAGCGGCACCGGGGAGCTGTTTTTT.

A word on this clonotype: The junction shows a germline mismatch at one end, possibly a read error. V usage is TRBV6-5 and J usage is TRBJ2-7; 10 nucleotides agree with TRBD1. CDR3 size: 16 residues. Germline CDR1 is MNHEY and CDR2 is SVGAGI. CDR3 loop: CANSSVPGQGIYEQYF. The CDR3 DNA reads TGTGCCAACAGTTCAGTACCGGGACAGGGGATCTACGAGCAGTACTTC.

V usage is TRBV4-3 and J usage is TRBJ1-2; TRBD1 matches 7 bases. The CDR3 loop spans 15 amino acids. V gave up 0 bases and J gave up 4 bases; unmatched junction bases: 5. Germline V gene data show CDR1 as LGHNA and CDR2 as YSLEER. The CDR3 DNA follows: TGCGCCAGCAGCCAAGATCGACAGGGCGCCTATGGCTACACCTTC. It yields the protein CASSQDRQGAYGYTF.

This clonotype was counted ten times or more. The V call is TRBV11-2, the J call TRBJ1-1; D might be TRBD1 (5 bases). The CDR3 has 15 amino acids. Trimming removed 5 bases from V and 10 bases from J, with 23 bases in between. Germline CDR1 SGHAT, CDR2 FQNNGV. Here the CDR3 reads CASSLQGGAGRTAFF. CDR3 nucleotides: TGTGCCAGCAGCCTTCAGGGCGGAGCGGGCCGCACAGCTTTCTTT.

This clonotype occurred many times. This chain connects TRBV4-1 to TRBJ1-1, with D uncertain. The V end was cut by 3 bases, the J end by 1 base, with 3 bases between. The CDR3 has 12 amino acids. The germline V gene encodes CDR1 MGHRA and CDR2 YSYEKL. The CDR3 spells CASSHPNTEAFF. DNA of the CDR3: TGCGCCAGCAGCCACCCGAACACTGAAGCTTTCTTT.

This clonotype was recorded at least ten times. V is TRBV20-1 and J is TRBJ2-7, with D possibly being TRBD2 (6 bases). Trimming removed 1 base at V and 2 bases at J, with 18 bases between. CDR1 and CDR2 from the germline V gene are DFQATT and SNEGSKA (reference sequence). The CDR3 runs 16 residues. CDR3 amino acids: CSARVGLAGLTYEQYF. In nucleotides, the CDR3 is TGCAGTGCTAGAGTGGGACTGGCGGGCTTAACCTACGAGCAGTACTTC.

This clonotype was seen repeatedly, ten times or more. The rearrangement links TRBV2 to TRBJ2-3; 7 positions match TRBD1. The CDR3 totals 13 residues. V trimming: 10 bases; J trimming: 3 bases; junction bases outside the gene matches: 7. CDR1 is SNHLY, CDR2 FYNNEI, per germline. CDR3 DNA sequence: TGTGCCACCTCCCGGGACAGAACAGATACGCAGTATTTT. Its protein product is CATSRDRTDTQYF.

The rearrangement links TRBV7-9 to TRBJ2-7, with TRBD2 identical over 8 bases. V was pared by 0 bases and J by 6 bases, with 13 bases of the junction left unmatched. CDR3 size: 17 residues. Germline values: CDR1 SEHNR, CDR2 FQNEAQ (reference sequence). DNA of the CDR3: TGTGCCAGCAGCTTAGCGTTTTGGGCGGGAGGAGCTTCCGAGCAGTACTTC. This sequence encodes CASSLAFWAGGASEQYF.

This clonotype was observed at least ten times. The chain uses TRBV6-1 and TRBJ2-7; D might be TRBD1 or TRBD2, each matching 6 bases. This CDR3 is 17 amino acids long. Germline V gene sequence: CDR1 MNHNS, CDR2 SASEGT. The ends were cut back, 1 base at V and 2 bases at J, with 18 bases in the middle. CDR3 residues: CASSEGGGGTPAYEQYF. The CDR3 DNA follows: TGTGCCAGCAGTGAAGGCGGAGGGGGGACACCCGCCTACGAGCAGTACTTC.

CDR3 sequence: CASSIRRSLGNTIYF. CDR3 coding DNA: TGTGCCAGTAGTATTCGACGTTCGCTGGGAAACACCATATATTTT. V and J are TRBV19 and TRBJ1-3; no reliable D call. The V end lost 3 bases, the J end lost 4 bases, and 13 bases lay between the germline ends. Germline CDR1 is LNHDA and CDR2 is SQIVND (reference sequence). The length of the CDR3 is 15 residues.

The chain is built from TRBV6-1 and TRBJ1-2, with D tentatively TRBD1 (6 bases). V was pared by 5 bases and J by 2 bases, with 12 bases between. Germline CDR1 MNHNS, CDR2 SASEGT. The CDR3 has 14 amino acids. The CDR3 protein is CASSSRRGNYGYTF. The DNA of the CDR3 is TGTGCCAGCAGTAGCCGCAGGGGAAACTATGGCTACACCTTC.

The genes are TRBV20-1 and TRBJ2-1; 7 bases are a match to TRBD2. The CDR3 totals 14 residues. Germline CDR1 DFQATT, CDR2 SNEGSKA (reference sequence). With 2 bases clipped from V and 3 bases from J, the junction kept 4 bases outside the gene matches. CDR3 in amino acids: CSARSERDYNEQFF. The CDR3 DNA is TGCAGTGCTAGATCGGAGCGGGACTACAATGAGCAGTTCTTC.

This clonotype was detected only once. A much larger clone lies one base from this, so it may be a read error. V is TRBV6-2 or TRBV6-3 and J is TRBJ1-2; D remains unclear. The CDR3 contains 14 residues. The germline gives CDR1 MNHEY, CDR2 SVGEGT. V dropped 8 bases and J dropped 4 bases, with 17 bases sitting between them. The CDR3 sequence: CASGSGLASYGYTF. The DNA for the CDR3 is TGTGCCAGCGGCTCGGGATTAGCTAGCTATGGCTACACCTTC.

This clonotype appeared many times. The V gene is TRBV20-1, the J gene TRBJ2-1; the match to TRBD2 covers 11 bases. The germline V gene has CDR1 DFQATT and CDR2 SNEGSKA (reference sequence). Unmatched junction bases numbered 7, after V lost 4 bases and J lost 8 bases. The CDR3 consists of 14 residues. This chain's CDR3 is CSAKRTSGSHEQFF. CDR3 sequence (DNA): TGCAGTGCTAAAAGAACTAGCGGGAGCCATGAGCAGTTCTTC.

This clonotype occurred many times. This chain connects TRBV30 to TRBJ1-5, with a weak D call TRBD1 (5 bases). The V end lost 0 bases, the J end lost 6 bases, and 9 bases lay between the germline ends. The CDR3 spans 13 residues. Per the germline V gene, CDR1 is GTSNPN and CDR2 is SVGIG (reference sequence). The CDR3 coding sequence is TGTGCCTGGAGTGTTTTGGGGGGTCAGCCCCAGCATTTT. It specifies CAWSVLGGQPQHF.

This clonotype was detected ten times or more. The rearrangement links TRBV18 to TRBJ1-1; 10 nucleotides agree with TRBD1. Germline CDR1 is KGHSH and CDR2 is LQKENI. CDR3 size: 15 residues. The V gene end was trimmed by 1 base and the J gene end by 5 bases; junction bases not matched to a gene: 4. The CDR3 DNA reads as TGTGCCAGCTCACCACAACCGGGACAGGGGACTGAAGCTTTCTTT. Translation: CASSPQPGQGTEAFF.

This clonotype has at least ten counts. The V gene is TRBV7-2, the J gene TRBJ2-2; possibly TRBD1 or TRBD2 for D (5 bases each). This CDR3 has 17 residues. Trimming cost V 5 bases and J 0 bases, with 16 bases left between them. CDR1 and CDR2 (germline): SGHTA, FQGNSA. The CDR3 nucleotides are TGTGCCAGCAGCCCGCCCTCGGGGCTGGCGAACACCGGGGAGCTGTTTTTT. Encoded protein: CASSPPSGLANTGELFF.

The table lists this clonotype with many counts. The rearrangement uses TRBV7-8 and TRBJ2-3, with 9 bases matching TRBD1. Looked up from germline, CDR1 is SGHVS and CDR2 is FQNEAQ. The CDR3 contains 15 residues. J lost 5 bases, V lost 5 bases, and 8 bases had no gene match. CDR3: CASSLSRTGVDTQYF. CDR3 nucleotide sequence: TGTGCCAGCAGCCTTTCGAGGACAGGGGTAGATACGCAGTATTTT.

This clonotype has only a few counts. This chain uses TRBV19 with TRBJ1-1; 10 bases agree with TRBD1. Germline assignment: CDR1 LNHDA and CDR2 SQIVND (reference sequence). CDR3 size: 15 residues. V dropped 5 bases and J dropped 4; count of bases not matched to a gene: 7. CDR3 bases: TGTGCCAGTAGTCACCGGGACAGGGGAGTCACTGAAGCTTTCTTT. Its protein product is CASSHRDRGVTEAFF.

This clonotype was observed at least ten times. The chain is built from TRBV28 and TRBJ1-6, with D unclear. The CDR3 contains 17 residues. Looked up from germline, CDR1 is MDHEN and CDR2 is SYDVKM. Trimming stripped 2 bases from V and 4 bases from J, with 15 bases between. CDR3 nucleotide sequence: TGTGCCAGCAGTTTAGGCCAGCGGTCCAAATATAATTCACCCCTCCACTTT. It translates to CASSLGQRSKYNSPLHF.

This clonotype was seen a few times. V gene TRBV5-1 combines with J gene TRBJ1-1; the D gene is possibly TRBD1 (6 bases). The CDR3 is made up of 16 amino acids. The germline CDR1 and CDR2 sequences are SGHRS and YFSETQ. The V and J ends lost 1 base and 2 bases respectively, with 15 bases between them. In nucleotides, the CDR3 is TGCGCCAGCAGCTTGTGGTTTTTGGACAGTAACACTGAAGCTTTCTTT. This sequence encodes CASSLWFLDSNTEAFF.

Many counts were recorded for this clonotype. The CDR3 spells CASSWTSGPFSSYEQYF. Here the CDR3 DNA reads TGCGCCAGCAGCTGGACCTCAGGGCCCTTTAGCTCCTACGAGCAGTACTTC. The chain combines TRBV5-1 with TRBJ2-7, with a tentative D call TRBD1 (5 bases). Deletions cut 3 bases from V and 0 bases from J, with 19 bases between. Germline V gives CDR1 SGHRS, CDR2 YFSETQ. CDR3 length: 17 residues. Using reference TRBV5-1 and TRBJ2-7 for the parts outside the CDR3, the full variable domain is KAGVTQTPRYLIKTRGQQVTLSCSPISGHRSVSWYQQTPGQGLQFLFEYFSETQRNKGNFPGRFSGRQFSNSRSEMNVSTLELGDSALYLCASSWTSGPFSSYEQYFGPGTRLTVT.